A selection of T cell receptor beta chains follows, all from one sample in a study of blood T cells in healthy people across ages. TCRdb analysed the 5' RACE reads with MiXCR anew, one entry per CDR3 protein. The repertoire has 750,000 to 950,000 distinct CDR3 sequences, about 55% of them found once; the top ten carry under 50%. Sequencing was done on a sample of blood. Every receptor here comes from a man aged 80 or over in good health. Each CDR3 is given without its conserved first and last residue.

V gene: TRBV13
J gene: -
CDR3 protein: ASSRRGLGYEQY

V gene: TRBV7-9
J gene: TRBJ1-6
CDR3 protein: ASSYGGQGELNSPLH

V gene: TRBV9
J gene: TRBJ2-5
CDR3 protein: ASSVDTSVETQY

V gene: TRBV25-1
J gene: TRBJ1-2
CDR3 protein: ASSNPYIHGYT

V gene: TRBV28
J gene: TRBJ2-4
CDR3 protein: ASSPPIWEQY

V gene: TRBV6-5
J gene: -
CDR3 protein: ASSYSGVQSEQY

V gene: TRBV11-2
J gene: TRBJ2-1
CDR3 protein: ASSPMFGDRGSGSSPTEQF

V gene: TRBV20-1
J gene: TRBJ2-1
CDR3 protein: SARGLAGGWSEQF

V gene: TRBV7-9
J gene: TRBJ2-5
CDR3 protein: ASSLQEERGQY

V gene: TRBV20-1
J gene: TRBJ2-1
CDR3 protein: SARGLEGNEQF

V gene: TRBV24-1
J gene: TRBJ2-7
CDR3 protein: ATRRTSEDEQY

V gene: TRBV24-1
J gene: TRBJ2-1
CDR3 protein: ATSESVKGGEQF

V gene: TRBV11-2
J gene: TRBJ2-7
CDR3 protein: ASSLWTPRDQY